This T cell receptor beta chain was sequenced in a study of T cell changes during pregnancy in multiple sclerosis. This CDR3 region has 14 residues. CDR1 and CDR2 from the germline V gene are MNHEY and SVGAGI. V lost 6 bases to trimming and J lost 4 bases; unmatched junction nucleotides: 6. Sequenced by immunoSEQ multiplex PCR; TCRdb stores in-frame clones only, minus some. The repertoire includes some 60,000 clones, 85% to 95% of them detected once, and approximately 0.36% sits in the top ten. J is TRBJ2-7 and V is TRBV6-5; 10 nucleotides match TRBD2. This TCR was recovered from a female donor with multiple sclerosis, enrolled in a pregnancy study. The starting material was CD4+ T cells from peripheral blood mononuclear cells, obtained before pregnancy. The CDR3 DNA reads as TGTGCCAGCAGGCCTAGCGGGAGTAGATACGAGCAGTACTTC. It codes for CASRPSGSRYEQYF.